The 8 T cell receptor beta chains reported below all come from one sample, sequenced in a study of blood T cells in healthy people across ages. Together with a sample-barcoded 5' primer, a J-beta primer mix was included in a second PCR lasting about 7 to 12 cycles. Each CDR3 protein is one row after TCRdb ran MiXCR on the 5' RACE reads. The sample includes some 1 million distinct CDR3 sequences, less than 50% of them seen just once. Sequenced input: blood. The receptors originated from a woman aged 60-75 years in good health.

CDR3 loop: CASSEFLRGRNTEAFF. DNA of the CDR3: TGTGCCAGCAGTGAATTCCTTCGGGGCAGGAACACTGAAGCTTTCTTT. V usage is TRBV6-1 and J usage is TRBJ1-1; D may be TRBD1 (5 bases). V lost 2 bases and J 1 base, leaving 14 bases between the germline ends. The CDR3 covers 16 residues. Germline V gives CDR1 MNHNS, CDR2 SASEGT.

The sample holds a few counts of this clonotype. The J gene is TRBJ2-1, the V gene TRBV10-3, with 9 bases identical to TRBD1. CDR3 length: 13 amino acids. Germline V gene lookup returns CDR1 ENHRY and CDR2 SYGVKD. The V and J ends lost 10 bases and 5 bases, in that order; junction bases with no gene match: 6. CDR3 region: CASLRTGDNEQFF. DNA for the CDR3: TGTGCCAGCCTCCGGACAGGGGACAATGAGCAGTTCTTC.

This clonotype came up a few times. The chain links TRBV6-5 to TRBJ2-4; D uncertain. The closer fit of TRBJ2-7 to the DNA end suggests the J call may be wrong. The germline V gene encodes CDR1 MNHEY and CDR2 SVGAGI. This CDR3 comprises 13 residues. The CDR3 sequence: CASSPALGGEQYF. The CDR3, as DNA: TGTGCCAGCAGTCCCGCCTTGGGCGGCGAGCAGTACTTC.

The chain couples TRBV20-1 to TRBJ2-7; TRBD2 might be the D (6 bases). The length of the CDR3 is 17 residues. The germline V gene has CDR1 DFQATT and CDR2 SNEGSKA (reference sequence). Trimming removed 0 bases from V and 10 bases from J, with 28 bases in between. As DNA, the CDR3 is TGCAGTGCTAGAGATCCTACGCCTGGGACTTTACAAGAGGCCCAGTACTTC. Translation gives CSARDPTPGTLQEAQYF.

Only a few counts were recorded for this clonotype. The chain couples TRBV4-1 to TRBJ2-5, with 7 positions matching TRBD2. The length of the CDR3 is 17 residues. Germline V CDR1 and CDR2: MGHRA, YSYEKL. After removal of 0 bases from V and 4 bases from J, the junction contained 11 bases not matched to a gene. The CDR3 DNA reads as TGCGCCAGCAGCCAAGATTCTAGCGGAGGTATGGGAGAGACCCAGTACTTC. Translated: CASSQDSSGGMGETQYF.

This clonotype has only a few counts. Written as DNA, the CDR3 is TGCAGCGTTGTGGGGCTAGTGGGGGACTCTGGGGCCAACGTCCTGACTTTC. It encodes CSVVGLVGDSGANVLTF. The V call is TRBV29-1, the J call TRBJ2-6, with D perhaps matching TRBD1 or TRBD2 (5 bases each). The germline V and J ends were trimmed by 4 bases and 0 bases, with 16 bases remaining between them. Germline CDR1 and CDR2: SQVTM and ANQGSEA. The CDR3 consists of 17 residues. The full variable domain, in which reference TRBV29-1 and TRBJ2-6 provide the parts outside the CDR3, is SAVISQKPSRDICQRGTSLTIQCQVDSQVTMMFWYRQQPGQSLTLIATANQGSEATYESGFVIDKFPISRPNLTFSTLTVSNMSPEDSSIYLCSVVGLVGDSGANVLTFGAGSRLTVL.

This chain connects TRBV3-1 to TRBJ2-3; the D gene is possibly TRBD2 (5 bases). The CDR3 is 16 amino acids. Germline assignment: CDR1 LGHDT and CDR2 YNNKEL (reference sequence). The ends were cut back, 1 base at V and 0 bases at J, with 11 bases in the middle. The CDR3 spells CASSQGPSKSTDTQYF. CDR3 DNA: TGTGCCAGCAGCCAAGGTCCTAGCAAAAGCACAGATACGCAGTATTTT.

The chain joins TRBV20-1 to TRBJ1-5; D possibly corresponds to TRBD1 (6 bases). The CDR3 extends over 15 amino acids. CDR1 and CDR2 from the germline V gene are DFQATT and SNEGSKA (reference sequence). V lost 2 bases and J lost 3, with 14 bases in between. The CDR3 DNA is TGCAGTGCTAGACACGGGACATCCAACAATCAGCCCCAGCATTTT. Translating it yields CSARHGTSNNQPQHF.